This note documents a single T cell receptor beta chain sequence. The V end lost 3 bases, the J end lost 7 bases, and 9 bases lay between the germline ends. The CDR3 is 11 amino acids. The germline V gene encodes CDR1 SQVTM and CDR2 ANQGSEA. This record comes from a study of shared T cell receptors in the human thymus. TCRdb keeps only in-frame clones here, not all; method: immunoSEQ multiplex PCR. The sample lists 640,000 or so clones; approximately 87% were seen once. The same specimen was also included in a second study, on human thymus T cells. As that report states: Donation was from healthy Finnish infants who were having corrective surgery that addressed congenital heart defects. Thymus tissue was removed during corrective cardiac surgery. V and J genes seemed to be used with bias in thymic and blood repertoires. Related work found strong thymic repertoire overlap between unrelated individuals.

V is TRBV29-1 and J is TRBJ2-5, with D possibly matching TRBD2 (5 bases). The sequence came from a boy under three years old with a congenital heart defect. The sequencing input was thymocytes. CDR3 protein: CSVDPGSTQYF. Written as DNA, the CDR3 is TGCAGCGTTGATCCGGGGTCGACCCAGTACTTC.